One and the same sample provided the 13 T cell receptor beta chains below, sequenced in a study of vaccination effects on CD4 cells after COVID-19. With the ViraFEST assay, the study expanded antigen-specific CD4+ T cells using viral peptide pools, then sequenced them. At the end of about 10 days of culture, CD4+ T cells were isolated. Absence of prior SARS-CoV-2 infection characterized the vaccine recipients, who showed negative nucleocapsid antibodies. These receptors have no known antigen. Measured with immunoSEQ multiplex PCR; TCRdb has only the in-frame clones, and not every one. Found here are tens of thousands of clones, roughly 70% of them singletons; the top ten hold 22%. This specimen was CD4+ T cells from PBMCs cultured with HCoV-NL63 spike peptides, taken before COVID-19 vaccination. All receptors come from a human donor who received a COVID-19 vaccine.

This clone was detected a few times. V is TRBV9 and J is TRBJ1-5, with 10 bases identical to TRBD1. CDR1 and CDR2 from the germline V gene are SGDLS and YYNGEE. V was pared by 2 bases and J by 5 bases, with 4 bases of the junction left unmatched. The CDR3 spans 15 residues. The CDR3 here is CASSVGTGEYQPQHF. As DNA, the CDR3 is TGTGCCAGCAGCGTCGGGACAGGGGAGTATCAGCCCCAGCATTTT.

The V gene is TRBV19, the J gene TRBJ2-3; a possible D gene is TRBD1 (5 bases). Deletions cut 5 bases from V and 0 bases from J, with 15 bases between. Per the germline V gene, CDR1 is LNHDA and CDR2 is SQIVND (reference sequence). The length of the CDR3 is 16 residues. For the CDR3, the DNA is TGTGCCAGTAGTCTGGGGCAGAATCCAAGCACAGATACGCAGTATTTT. Protein: CASSLGQNPSTDTQYF.

The chain has TRBV5-1 and TRBJ2-3; 9 bases fit TRBD2. In germline, CDR1 is SGHRS, CDR2 YFSETQ. Trimming removed 1 base from V and 1 base from J; junction bases left unmatched: 4. The CDR3 contains 16 residues. The CDR3 here is CASSLLVAGGTDTQYF. CDR3 in DNA: TGCGCCAGCAGCTTGTTGGTAGCGGGGGGCACAGATACGCAGTATTTT.

CDR3 coding DNA: TGTGCCATCAGTGGGACAGCTGAAACATATGGCTACACCTTC. It encodes CAISGTAETYGYTF. The chain has TRBV10-3 and TRBJ1-2; D may be TRBD1 (6 bases). The CDR3 runs 14 residues. Deletions cut 4 bases from V and 5 bases from J, with 14 bases between. Germline loops: CDR1 ENHRY, CDR2 SYGVKD.

The chain links TRBV30 to TRBJ1-4; D ambiguous. Trimming pared 1 base from V and 12 bases from J, leaving 12 bases between. CDR3 length: 12 residues. Germline CDR1 and CDR2: GTSNPN and SVGIG (reference sequence). As DNA, the CDR3 is TGTGCCTGGAGTGCTGGACTGAGGGAACTGTTTTTT. Translating it yields CAWSAGLRELFF.

J is TRBJ1-1 and V is TRBV7-9, with TRBD1 matching over 9 bases. Germline V gene sequence: CDR1 SEHNR, CDR2 FQNEAQ (reference sequence). The trim removed 7 bases at V and 6 bases at J, leaving 6 bases unmatched. The CDR3 spans 13 residues. The CDR3 protein is CASKEQGASEAFF. The CDR3 bases are TGTGCCAGCAAGGAACAGGGGGCATCTGAAGCTTTCTTT.

V and J are TRBV21-1 and TRBJ2-7. TRBV21-1 corresponds to a pseudogene. This CDR3 has 16 residues. CDR3 bases: TGTGCCAGCAGCAAAGAATTTCAGGGACCCACCTACGAGCAGTACTTC. Its translation is CASSKEFQGPTYEQYF.

The CDR3 DNA reads as TGTGCCAGCAGTTTCCTCAGGGGCCGAACCACAGATACGCAGTATTTT. Amino acid sequence: CASSFLRGRTTDTQYF. This rearrangement joins TRBV6-5 to TRBJ2-3; a weak D match, TRBD1 (6 bases). The V end lost 4 bases, the J end lost 2 bases, and 16 bases lay between the germline ends. From germline, CDR1 is MNHEY and CDR2 SVGAGI. This CDR3 is 16 amino acids long.

This rearrangement joins TRBV3-1 (or the pseudogene TRBV3-2) to TRBJ1-6, with D tentatively TRBD1 (5 bases). CDR1 LGHDT and CDR2 YNNKEL come from the germline V gene (reference sequence). CDR3 length: 17 amino acids. V lost 4 bases, J lost 9 bases, and 22 bases lay in between. The CDR3 DNA reads as TGTGCCAGCAGCCCCCCGGGACGGACCGTTATAACTTCACCCCTCCACTTT. Its protein product is CASSPPGRTVITSPLHF.

This clone was observed a few times. V gene TRBV6-5 combines with J gene TRBJ1-2; D call uncertain. The CDR3 has 12 amino acids. The V end was cut by 6 bases, the J end by 8 bases, with 13 bases between. Looked up from germline, CDR1 is MNHEY and CDR2 is SVGAGI. In DNA, the CDR3 is TGTGCCAGCAGCCCCCGGATGGGGGGCTACACCTTC. Amino acids: CASSPRMGGYTF.

The V and J genes are TRBV4-2 and TRBJ2-5, with 7 bases identical to TRBD2. The CDR3 contains 15 residues. Germline V gives CDR1 LGHNA, CDR2 YNFKEQ. Trimming removed 4 bases from V and 5 bases from J; junction bases left unmatched: 10. CDR3 sequence (DNA): TGTGCCAGCAGCCTAAGGGCGGGGGAGGCCGAGACCCAGTACTTC. Translation gives CASSLRAGEAETQYF.

About this clone: Within the sample, other DNA sequences also encode this same CDR3. The rearrangement uses TRBV5-1 and TRBJ1-6; D might be TRBD1 (6 bases). The CDR3 extends over 14 amino acids. The germline CDR1 and CDR2 sequences are SGHRS and YFSETQ. V was pared by 4 bases and J by 9 bases, with 14 bases between. The CDR3 protein is CASSPQGSGSPLHF. CDR3 bases: TGCGCCAGCAGCCCACAGGGATCGGGTTCACCCCTCCACTTT.

The V call is TRBV29-1, the J call TRBJ2-7; 8 positions agree with TRBD2. V lost 5 bases, J lost 4 bases, and 7 bases stayed unmatched. There are 13 residues in the CDR3. Germline lookup yields CDR1 SQVTM and CDR2 ANQGSEA. The CDR3 DNA is TGCAGCGTTTCGACGGGAGGGCCGTACGAGCAGTACTTC. The encoded protein is CSVSTGGPYEQYF.